Listed below are T cell receptor beta chains from one sample, sequenced in a study of OX40 agonist ivuxolimab in advanced cancers. TCRdb keeps only in-frame clones here, not all; method: immunoSEQ multiplex PCR. Among roughly 9,900 clones, around 78% were seen once, and the ten largest hold approximately 20%. Sample: CD4+ or CD8+ T cells sorted from blood, taken in a trial of the OX40 agonist ivuxolimab. Receptors originate from an adult with an advanced solid tumor such as melanoma, head and neck, liver or kidney cancer. CDR3s leave out the opening cysteine and the closing phenylalanine or tryptophan. A clone size is listed for some rows: how often the clone was seen (once, few, many), or a class if it is expanded.

V: TRBV19; size: -; J: TRBJ2-3; length: 13; CDR3: ASGIAIRSTDTQY
V: TRBV5-1; size: -; J: TRBJ2-1; length: 13; CDR3: ASSLVSGTDNEQF
V: TRBV7-8; size: -; J: TRBJ2-1; length: 12; CDR3: ASSPRDVYNEQF
V: TRBV4-2; size: -; J: TRBJ2-3; length: 13; CDR3: ASSLVGRASDTQY
V: TRBV19; size: -; J: TRBJ1-2; length: 12; CDR3: ASTAGPGRYGYT
V: TRBV2; size: -; J: TRBJ2-6; length: 14; CDR3: ASLMTGSSGANVLT
V: TRBV27; size: -; J: TRBJ1-1; length: 11; CDR3: ASSYRRGEEAF
V: TRBV9; size: -; J: TRBJ2-1; length: 12; CDR3: ASSPGGSYNEQF
V: TRBV27; size: -; J: TRBJ2-7; length: 14; CDR3: ASSLFGTGNPGEQY
V: TRBV7-2; size: -; J: TRBJ1-2; length: 15; CDR3: ASSFPAPLLASYGYT
V: TRBV7-9; size: -; J: TRBJ2-1; length: 13; CDR3: ASTPGTSLSDEQF
V: TRBV5-1; size: -; J: TRBJ2-3; length: 9; CDR3: ASSLGTVQY
V: TRBV27; size: few; J: TRBJ2-7; length: 13; CDR3: ASSPGGPTVNEQY
V: TRBV28; size: few; J: TRBJ1-2; length: 13; CDR3: ASSSRVLTDYGYT
V: TRBV6-5; size: -; J: TRBJ1-1; length: 11; CDR3: ASSIEWNTEAF
V: TRBV27; size: -; J: TRBJ2-1; length: 13; CDR3: ASTLQVGGINEQF
V: TRBV9; size: -; J: TRBJ2-2; length: 15; CDR3: ASSIPRGSGTAGELF
V: TRBV27; size: few; J: TRBJ2-7; length: 13; CDR3: ASRGRTGGWDEQY
V: TRBV10-3; size: -; J: TRBJ2-7; length: 13; CDR3: AISEASGSSYEQY
V: TRBV2; size: -; J: TRBJ2-7; length: 14; CDR3: ASSDSGTDTYYEQY
V: TRBV13; size: few; J: TRBJ2-1; length: 14; CDR3: ASSLYSDRIYNEQF
V: TRBV5-6; size: -; J: TRBJ1-1; length: 10; CDR3: ASSLGVTEAF
V: TRBV28; size: -; J: TRBJ2-1; length: 15; CDR3: ASSFLSTGTLNNEQF
V: TRBV5-1; size: -; J: TRBJ2-7; length: 9; CDR3: ASSLSNEQY
V: TRBV29-1; size: -; J: TRBJ2-7; length: 12; CDR3: SVSVETGWGEQY
V: TRBV21-1; size: -; J: TRBJ1-1; length: 12; CDR3: ASSKGSLDTEAF
V: TRBV27; size: once; J: TRBJ1-1; length: 9; CDR3: ASSLNGEAF
V: TRBV14; size: -; J: TRBJ1-1; length: 11; CDR3: ASSLHPNTEAF
V: TRBV11-1; size: few; J: TRBJ1-2; length: 12; CDR3: ASSLGGTVYGYT
V: TRBV2; size: -; J: TRBJ2-5; length: 12; CDR3: ASRMTGGRETQY
V: TRBV11-2; size: few; J: TRBJ2-7; length: 12; CDR3: ASSLGGGTYEQY